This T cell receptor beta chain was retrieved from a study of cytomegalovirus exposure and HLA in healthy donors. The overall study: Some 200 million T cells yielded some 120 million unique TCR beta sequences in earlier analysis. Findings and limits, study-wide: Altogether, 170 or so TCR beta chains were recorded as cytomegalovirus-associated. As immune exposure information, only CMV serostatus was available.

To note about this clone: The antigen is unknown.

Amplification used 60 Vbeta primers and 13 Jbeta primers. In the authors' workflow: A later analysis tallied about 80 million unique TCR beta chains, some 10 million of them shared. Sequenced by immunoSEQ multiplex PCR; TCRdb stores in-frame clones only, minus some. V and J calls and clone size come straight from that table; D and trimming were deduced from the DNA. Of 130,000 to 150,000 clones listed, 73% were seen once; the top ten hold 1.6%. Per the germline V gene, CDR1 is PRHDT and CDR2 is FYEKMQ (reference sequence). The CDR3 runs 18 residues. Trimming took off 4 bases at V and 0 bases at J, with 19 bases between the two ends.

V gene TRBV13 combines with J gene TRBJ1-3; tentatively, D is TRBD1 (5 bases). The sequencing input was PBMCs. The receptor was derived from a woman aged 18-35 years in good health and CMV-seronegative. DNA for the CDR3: TGTGCCAGCAGCTATTCCATACTTGGGGCCAGCTCTGGAAACACCATATATTTT. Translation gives CASSYSILGASSGNTIYF.